In this sample, the clone carrying this T cell receptor beta chain turned up once. Its matching antigen is unknown. Stated treatment: around 19 received Ad26.COV2.S at low or high dose, single or two shots; about 5 received placebo; per-sample allocation not given. On day 63 after the first injection, vaccine and placebo recipients gave samples. Sequenced by immunoSEQ multiplex PCR; TCRdb stores in-frame clones only, minus some. Of some 300,000 clones detected, about 86% appear once; the ten largest clones hold 1.9%. The data were obtained in a study of Ad26.COV2.S vaccination and SARS-CoV-2 variants. Study in general: Vaccine-arm donor from the placebo-controlled COV1001 Ad26.COV2.S trial. Into the muscle, Ad26.COV2.S was dosed once or twice, 56 days apart. Notes on the study in general: Once vaccination had occurred, spike-specific CD8+ and CD4+ T cell responses reportedly showed substantial breadth. Whether participants received vaccine or placebo, their non-spike TCR breadth was similar.

Germline values: CDR1 MDHEN, CDR2 SYDVKM. Trimming removed 4 bases at V and 1 base at J, with 10 bases between. The CDR3 runs to 14 residues. This TCR was sampled from a person aged 18-60 years who received the Ad26.COV2.S COVID-19 vaccine or a placebo. Specimen: peripheral blood, collected in a trial of Ad26.COV2.S vaccine versus placebo. The chain is built from TRBV28 and TRBJ1-1; D not resolved. The CDR3 nucleotides read TGTGCCAGCAGTTCCCCTGGGGAGAACACTGAAGCTTTCTTT. Protein sequence: CASSSPGENTEAFF.